This T cell receptor (beta chain) is drawn from a study of blood T cell repertoires in COVID-19. This CDR3 is 15 amino acids long. The J segment lost 5 bases and the V segment lost 3 bases, leaving 7 bases of the junction unmatched. In germline, CDR1 is MDHEN, CDR2 SYDVKM. Sequenced by immunoSEQ multiplex PCR; TCRdb stores in-frame clones only, minus some. The sample contains some 42,000 clones, around nine tenths of which appear only once. The gene calls are TRBV28 and TRBJ2-5; TRBD2 aligns across 9 bases. Sample: peripheral blood. This sequence was found in a man in his fifties or sixties with active COVID-19. CDR3: CASSFQAGGVETQYF. As DNA, the CDR3 is TGTGCCAGCAGTTTCCAAGCGGGAGGAGTGGAGACCCAGTACTTC. Full variable domain (missing parts from reference TRBV28 and TRBJ2-5): DVKVTQSSRYLVKRTGEKVFLECVQDMDHENMFWYRQDPGLGLRLIYFSYDVKMKEKGDIPEGYSVSREKKERFSLILESASTNQTSMYLCASSFQAGGVETQYFGPGTRLLVL.